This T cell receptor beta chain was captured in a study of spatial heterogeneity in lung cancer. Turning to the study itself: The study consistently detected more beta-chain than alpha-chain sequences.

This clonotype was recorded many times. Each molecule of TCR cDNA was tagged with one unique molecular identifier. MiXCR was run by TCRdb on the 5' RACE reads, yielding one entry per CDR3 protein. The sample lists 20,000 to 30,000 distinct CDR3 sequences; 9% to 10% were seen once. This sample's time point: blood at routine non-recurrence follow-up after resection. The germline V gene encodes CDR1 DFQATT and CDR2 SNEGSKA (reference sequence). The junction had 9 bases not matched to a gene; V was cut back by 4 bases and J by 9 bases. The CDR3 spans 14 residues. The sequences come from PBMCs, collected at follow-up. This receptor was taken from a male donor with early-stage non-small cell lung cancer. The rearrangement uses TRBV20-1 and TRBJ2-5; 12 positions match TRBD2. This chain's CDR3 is CSATRTSGAGAQYF. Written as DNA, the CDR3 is TGCAGTGCTACCCGGACTAGCGGGGCGGGTGCCCAGTACTTC.